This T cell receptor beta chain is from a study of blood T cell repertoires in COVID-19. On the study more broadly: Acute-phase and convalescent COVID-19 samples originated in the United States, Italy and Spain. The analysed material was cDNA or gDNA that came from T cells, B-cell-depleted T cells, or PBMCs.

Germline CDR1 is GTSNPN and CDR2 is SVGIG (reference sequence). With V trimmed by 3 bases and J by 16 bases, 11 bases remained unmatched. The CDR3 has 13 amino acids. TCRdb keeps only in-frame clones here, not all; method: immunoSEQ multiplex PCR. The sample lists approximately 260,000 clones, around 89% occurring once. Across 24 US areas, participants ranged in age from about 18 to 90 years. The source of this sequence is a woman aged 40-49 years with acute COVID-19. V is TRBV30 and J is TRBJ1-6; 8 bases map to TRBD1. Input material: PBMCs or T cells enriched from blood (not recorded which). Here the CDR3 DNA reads TGTGCCTGGAGGCCCCGAGGACAGGGCCATCTCCACTTT. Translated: CAWRPRGQGHLHF.